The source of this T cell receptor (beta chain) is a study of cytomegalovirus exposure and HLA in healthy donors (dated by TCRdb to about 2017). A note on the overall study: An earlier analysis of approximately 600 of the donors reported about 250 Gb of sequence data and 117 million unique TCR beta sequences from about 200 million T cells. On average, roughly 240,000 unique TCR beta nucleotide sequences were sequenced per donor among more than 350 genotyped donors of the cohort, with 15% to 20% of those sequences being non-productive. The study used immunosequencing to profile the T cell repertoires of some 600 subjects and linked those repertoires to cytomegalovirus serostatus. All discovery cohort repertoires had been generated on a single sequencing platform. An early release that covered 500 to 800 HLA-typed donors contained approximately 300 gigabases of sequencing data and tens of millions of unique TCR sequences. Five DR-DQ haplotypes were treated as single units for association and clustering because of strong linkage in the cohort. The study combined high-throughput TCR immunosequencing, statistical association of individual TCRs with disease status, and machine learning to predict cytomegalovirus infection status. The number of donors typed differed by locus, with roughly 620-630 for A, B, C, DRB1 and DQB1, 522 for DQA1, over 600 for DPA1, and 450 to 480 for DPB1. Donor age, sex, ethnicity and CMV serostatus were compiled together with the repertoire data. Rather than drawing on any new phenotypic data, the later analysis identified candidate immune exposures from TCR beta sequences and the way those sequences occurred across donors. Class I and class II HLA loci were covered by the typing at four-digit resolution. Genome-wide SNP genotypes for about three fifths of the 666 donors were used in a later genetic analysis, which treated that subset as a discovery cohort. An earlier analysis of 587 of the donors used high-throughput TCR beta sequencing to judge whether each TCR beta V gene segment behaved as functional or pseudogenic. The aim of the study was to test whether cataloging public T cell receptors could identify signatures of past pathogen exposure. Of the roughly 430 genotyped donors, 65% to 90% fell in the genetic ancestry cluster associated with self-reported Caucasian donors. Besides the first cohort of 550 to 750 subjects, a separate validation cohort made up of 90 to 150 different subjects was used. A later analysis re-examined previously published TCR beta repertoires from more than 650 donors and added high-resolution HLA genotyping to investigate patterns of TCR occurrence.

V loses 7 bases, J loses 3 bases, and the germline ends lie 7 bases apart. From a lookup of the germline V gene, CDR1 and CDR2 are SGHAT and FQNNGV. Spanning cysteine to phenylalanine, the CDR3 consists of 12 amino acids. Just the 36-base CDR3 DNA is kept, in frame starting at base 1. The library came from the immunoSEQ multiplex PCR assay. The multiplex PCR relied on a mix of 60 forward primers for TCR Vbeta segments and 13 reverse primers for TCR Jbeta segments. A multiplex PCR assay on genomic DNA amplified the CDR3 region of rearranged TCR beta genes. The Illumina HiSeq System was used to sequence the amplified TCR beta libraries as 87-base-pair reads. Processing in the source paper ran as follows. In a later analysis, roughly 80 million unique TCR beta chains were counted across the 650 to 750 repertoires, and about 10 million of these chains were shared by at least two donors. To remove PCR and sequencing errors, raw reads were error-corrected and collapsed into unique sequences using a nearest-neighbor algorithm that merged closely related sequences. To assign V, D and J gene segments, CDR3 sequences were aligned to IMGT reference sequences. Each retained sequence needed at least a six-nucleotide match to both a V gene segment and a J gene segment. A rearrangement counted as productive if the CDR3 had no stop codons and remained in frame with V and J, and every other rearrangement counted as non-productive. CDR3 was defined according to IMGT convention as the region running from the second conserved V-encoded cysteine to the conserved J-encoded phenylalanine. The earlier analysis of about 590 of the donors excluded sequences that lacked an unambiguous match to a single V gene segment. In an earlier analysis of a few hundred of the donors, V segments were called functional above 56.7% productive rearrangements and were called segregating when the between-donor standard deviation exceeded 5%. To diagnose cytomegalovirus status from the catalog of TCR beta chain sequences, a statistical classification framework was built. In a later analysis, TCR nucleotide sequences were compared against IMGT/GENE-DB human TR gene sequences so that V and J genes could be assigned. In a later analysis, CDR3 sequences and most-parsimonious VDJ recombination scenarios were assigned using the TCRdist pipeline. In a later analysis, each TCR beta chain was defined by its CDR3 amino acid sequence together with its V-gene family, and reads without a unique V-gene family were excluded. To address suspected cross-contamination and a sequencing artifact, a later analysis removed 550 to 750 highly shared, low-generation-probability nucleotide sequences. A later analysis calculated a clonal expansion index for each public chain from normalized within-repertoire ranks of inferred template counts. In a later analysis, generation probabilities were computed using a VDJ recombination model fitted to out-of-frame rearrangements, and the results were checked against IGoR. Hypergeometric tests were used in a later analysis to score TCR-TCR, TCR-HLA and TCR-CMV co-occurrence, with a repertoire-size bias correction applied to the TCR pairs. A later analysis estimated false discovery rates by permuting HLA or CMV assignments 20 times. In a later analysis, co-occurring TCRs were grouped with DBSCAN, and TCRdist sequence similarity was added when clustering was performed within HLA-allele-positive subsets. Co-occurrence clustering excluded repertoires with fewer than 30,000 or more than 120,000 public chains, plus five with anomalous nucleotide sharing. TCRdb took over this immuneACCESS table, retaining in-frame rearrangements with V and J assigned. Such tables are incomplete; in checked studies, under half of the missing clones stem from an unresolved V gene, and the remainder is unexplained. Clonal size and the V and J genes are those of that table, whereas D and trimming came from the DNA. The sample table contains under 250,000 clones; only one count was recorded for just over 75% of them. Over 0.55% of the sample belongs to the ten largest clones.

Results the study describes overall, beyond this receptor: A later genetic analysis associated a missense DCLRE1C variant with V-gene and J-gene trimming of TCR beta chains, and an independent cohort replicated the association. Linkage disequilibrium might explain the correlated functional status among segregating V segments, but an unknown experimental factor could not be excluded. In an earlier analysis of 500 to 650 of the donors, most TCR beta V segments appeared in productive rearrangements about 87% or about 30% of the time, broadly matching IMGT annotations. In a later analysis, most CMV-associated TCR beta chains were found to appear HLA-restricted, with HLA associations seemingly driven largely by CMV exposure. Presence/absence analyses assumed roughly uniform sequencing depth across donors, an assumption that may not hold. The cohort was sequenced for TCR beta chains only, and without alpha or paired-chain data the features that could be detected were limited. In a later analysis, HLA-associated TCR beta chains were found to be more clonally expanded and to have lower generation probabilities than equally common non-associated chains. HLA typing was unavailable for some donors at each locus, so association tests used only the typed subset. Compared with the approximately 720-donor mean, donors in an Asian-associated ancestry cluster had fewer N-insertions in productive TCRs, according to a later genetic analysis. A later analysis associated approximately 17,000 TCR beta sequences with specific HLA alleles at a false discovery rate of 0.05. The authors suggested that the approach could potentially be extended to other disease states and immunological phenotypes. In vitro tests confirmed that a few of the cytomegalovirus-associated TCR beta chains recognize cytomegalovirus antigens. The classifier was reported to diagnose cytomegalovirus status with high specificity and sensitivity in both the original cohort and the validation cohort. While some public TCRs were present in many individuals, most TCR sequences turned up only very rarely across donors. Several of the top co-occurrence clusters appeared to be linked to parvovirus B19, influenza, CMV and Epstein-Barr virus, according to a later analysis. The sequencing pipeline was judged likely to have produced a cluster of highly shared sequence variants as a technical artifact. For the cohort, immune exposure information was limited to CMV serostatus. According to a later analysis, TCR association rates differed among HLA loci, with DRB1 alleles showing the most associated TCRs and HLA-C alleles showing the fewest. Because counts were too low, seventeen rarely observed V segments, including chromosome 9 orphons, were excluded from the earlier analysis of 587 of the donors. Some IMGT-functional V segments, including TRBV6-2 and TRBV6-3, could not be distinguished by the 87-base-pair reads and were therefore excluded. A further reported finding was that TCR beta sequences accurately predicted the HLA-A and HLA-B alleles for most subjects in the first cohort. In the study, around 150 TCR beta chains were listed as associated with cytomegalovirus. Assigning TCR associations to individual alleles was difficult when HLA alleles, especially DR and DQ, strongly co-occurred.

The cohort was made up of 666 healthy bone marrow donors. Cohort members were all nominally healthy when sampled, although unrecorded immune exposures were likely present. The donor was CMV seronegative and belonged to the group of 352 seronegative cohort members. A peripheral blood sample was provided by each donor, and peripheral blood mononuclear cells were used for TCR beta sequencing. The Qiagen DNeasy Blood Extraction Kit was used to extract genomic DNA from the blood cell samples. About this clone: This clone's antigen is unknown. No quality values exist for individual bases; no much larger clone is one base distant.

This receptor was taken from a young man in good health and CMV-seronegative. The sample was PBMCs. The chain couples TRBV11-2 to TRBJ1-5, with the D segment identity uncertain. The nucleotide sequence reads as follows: TGTGCCAGCAATTTGGCCAATCAGCCCCAGCATTTT. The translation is CASNLANQPQHF.